Below, 17 T cell receptor beta chains from the same sample are listed, as sequenced in a study of CD8 T cells in Susac syndrome. With random hexamers, reverse transcription was performed on about 0.5 to 1 ug of RNA. TCRdb processed the immunoSEQ multiplex PCR reads anew with MiXCR; each CDR3 protein has one entry. This table holds roughly 150,000 distinct CDR3 sequences, roughly 95% found once. The material sequenced was CD4+ T cells from PBMCs. The receptors stem from a human donor with Susac syndrome.

The CDR3 reads CASSIDLSPRLDSPLHF. CDR3 nucleotide sequence: TGTGCCAGTAGTATAGATCTGAGTCCACGGCTTGATTCACCCCTCCACTTT. This chain joins TRBV19 and TRBJ1-6, with unresolved D. Germline V lookup: CDR1 LNHDA, CDR2 SQIVND (reference sequence). The CDR3 has 17 residues. The V end lost 0 bases, the J end lost 8 bases, and 17 bases lay between the germline ends.

The genes are TRBV29-1 and TRBJ2-2; TRBD2 agrees at 14 bases. The junction had 0 bases not matched to a gene; V was cut back by 6 bases and J by 0 bases. This CDR3 contains 15 residues. Germline-derived CDR1 and CDR2 are SQVTM and ANQGSEA. The CDR3 DNA reads as TGCAGCGTGGGACTAGCGGGAGCGAACACCGGGGAGCTGTTTTTT. Its protein product is CSVGLAGANTGELFF.

The genes are TRBV15 and TRBJ1-5, with D hard to call. Trimming took off 0 bases at V and 4 bases at J, with 4 bases between the two ends. The germline gives CDR1 LNHNV, CDR2 YYDKDF (reference sequence). This CDR3 contains 13 residues. The CDR3 protein is CATSRDQNQPQHF. The CDR3 DNA follows: TGTGCCACCAGCAGAGATCAAAATCAGCCCCAGCATTTT. The variable domain in full, with the rest retrieved from reference TRBV15 and TRBJ1-5, is DAMVIQNPRYQVTQFGKPVTLSCSQTLNHNVMYWYQQKSSQAPKLLFHYYDKDFNNEADTPDNFQSRRPNTSFCFLDIRSPGLGDTAMYLCATSRDQNQPQHFGDGTRLSIL.

The chain carries TRBV12-3 or TRBV12-4 and TRBJ1-2; D not resolved. V lost 10 bases and J lost 8, with 17 bases in between. This CDR3 has 12 amino acids. CDR3 sequence: CANRGLSDGYTF. For the CDR3, the DNA is TGTGCCAATAGAGGGCTATCGGACGGCTACACCTTC.

This chain uses TRBV20-1 with TRBJ1-5; D is ambiguous. This CDR3 is 14 amino acids long. Germline V CDR1 and CDR2: DFQATT, SNEGSKA (reference sequence). V lost 5 bases and J 9 bases, leaving 20 bases between the germline ends. In nucleotides, the CDR3 is TGCAGTGCTTCCCACGACCAGAGACAAGGGCCCCAGCATTTT. This codes for CSASHDQRQGPQHF.

This chain joins TRBV12-5 and TRBJ2-5; D call uncertain. This CDR3 comprises 10 residues. V shed 5 bases and J shed 5 bases, with 3 bases lying between them. Germline loops: CDR1 LGHNT, CDR2 FRNRAP. The CDR3 loop reads CASGEETQYF. In DNA, the CDR3 is TGTGCTAGTGGTGAGGAGACCCAGTACTTC.

The chain uses TRBV7-2 and TRBJ2-1; TRBD2 is a possible D gene (6 bases). Looked up from germline, CDR1 is SGHTA and CDR2 is FQGNSA. The CDR3 is made up of 19 amino acids. The V gene lost 1 base and the J gene lost 0 bases, with 19 bases spanning the gap. In DNA form, the CDR3 reads TGTGCCAGCAGCTTAGGGGGCAGTTGGACTATGAGCTCCTACAATGAGCAGTTCTTC. Translation gives CASSLGGSWTMSSYNEQFF.

The chain uses TRBV6-5 and TRBJ2-3; D possibly matches TRBD1 or TRBD2 (6 bases each). The length of the CDR3 is 16 residues. CDR1 is MNHEY and CDR2 is SVGAGI in the germline V gene. Trimming stripped 2 bases from V and 2 bases from J, with 14 bases between. This CDR3 reads CASSYTGGRVTDTQYF. In DNA, the CDR3 is TGTGCCAGCAGTTACACCGGGGGCCGAGTCACAGATACGCAGTATTTT.

V gene TRBV2 combines with J gene TRBJ2-5, with a tentative D call TRBD1 (6 bases). CDR1 is SNHLY and CDR2 is FYNNEI in the germline V gene. CDR3 size: 14 residues. The germline V and J ends were trimmed by 6 bases and 1 base, with 12 bases remaining between them. CDR3 loop: CASSETGPQETQYF. Written as DNA, the CDR3 is TGTGCCAGCAGCGAGACAGGTCCCCAAGAGACCCAGTACTTC.

The V and J genes are TRBV20-1 and TRBJ1-2; 7 bases match TRBD1. Germline V gene data show CDR1 as DFQATT and CDR2 as SNEGSKA (reference sequence). V trimming: 0 bases; J trimming: 2 bases; junction bases outside the gene matches: 6. The CDR3 sequence is 15 residues long. CDR3 nucleotide sequence: TGCAGTGCTAGAGACCCAAGACAGGGAAACTATGGCTACACCTTC. Translated: CSARDPRQGNYGYTF.

This chain connects TRBV29-1 to TRBJ1-2; weak D call: TRBD1 (6 bases). The CDR3 is 13 amino acids. Germline assignment: CDR1 SQVTM and CDR2 ANQGSEA. V lost 6 bases and J lost 8, with 19 bases in between. CDR3 bases: TGCAGCGTCGAAAGGCGGAGGGGGAACGGCTACACCTTC. Protein product: CSVERRRGNGYTF.

This chain connects TRBV29-1 to TRBJ2-1; the match to TRBD1 covers 10 bases. CDR1 and CDR2 (germline): SQVTM, ANQGSEA. The CDR3 extends over 14 amino acids. V trimming: 4 bases; J trimming: 6 bases; junction bases outside the gene matches: 6. CDR3 loop: CSVGRTGGLNEQFF. The CDR3, as DNA: TGCAGCGTTGGCAGGACAGGGGGGCTCAATGAGCAGTTCTTC.

This clonotype appeared once. The chain joins TRBV7-9 to TRBJ1-2; 7 bases fit TRBD1. V shed 3 bases, J shed 4 bases, and the junction held 5 bases outside the gene matches. The CDR3 has 14 residues. Germline loops: CDR1 SEHNR, CDR2 FQNEAQ (reference sequence). The CDR3 region has the DNA TGTGCCAGCAGCTTGGGACAGAGCCTCTATGGCTACACCTTC. Translated: CASSLGQSLYGYTF.

V is TRBV25-1 and J is TRBJ2-1; D ambiguous. This CDR3 spans 13 amino acids. CDR1 MGHDK and CDR2 SYGVNS come from the germline V gene. The ends were cut back, 2 bases at V and 6 bases at J, with 8 bases in the middle. CDR3 DNA sequence: TGTGCCAGCAGTGAACCTGGAGTCAATGAGCAGTTCTTC. Translation gives CASSEPGVNEQFF.

The genes are TRBV7-6 and TRBJ2-3, with D uncertain. Trimming removed 0 bases from V and 6 bases from J, with 13 bases in between. Germline V gene lookup returns CDR1 SGHVS and CDR2 FNYEAQ. The CDR3 is 15 amino acids. CDR3 loop: CASSLAIGPTDTQYF. The CDR3, as DNA: TGTGCCAGCAGCTTAGCGATCGGTCCCACGGATACGCAGTATTTT. Combining the CDR3 with reference TRBV7-6 and TRBJ2-3 gives the whole variable domain GAGVSQSPRYKVTKRGQDVALRCDPISGHVSLYWYRQALGQGPEFLTYFNYEAQQDKSGLPNDRFSAERPEGSISTLTIQRTEQRDSAMYRCASSLAIGPTDTQYFGPGTRLTVL.

V usage is TRBV5-1 and J usage is TRBJ2-2; TRBD1 is a possible D gene (5 bases). With 4 bases removed from V and 6 bases from J, the gap between germline ends came to 13 bases. Germline CDR1 is SGHRS and CDR2 is YFSETQ. CDR3 length equals 14 residues. The CDR3 sequence: CASSVREIAGELFF. In DNA form, the CDR3 reads TGCGCCAGCAGCGTCAGGGAAATTGCCGGGGAGCTGTTTTTT.

The gene calls are TRBV7-2 and TRBJ2-1, with D perhaps TRBD1 or TRBD2 (6 bases each). V lost 5 bases, J lost 11 bases, and 19 bases lay in between. This CDR3 is 14 amino acids long. Germline V gene data show CDR1 as SGHTA and CDR2 as FQGNSA. The CDR3 DNA sequence: TGTGCCAGCAGCACCCTGGGGGCGGGGAATAAGCAGTTCTTC. This codes for CASSTLGAGNKQFF.